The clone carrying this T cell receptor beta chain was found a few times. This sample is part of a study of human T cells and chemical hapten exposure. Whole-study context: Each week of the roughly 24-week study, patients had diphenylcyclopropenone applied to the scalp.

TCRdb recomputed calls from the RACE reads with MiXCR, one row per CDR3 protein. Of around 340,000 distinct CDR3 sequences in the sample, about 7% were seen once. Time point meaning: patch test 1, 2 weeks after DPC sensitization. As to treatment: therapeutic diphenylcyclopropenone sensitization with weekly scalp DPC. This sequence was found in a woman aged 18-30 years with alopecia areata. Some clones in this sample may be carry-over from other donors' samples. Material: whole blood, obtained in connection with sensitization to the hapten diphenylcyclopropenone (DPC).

CDR3 in amino acids: CAISDHADRGDQETQYF. The CDR3 nucleotides read TGTGCCATCAGTGATCACGCGGACAGGGGCGATCAAGAGACCCAGTACTTC. The J gene is TRBJ2-5, the V gene TRBV10-3, with TRBD1 matching 9 bases. From germline, CDR1 is ENHRY and CDR2 SYGVKD. The V gene end was trimmed by 3 bases and the J gene end by 2 bases; junction bases not matched to a gene: 10. This CDR3 contains 17 residues.